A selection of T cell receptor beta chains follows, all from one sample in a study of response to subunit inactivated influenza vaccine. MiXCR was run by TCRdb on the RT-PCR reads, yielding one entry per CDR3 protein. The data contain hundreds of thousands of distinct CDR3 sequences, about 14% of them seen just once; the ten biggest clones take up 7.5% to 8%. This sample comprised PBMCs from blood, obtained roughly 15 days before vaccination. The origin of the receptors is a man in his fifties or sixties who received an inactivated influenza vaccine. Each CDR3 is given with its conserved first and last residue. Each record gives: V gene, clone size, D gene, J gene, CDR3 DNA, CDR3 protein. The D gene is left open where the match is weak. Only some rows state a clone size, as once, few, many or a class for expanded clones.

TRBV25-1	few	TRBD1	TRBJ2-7	TGTGCCAGCAGTGAATTCGACAGGGGCTACGAGCAGTACTTC	CASSEFDRGYEQYF
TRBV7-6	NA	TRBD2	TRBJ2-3	TGTGCCAGCAGCTTAGTGAGGCCGGCGGGAGGGCCGGTTTCAGATACGCAGTATTTT	CASSLVRPAGGPVSDTQYF
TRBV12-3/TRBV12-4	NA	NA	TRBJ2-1	TGTGCCAGCGCCAACACGGATGGACAGAAGGGAGAGCAGTTCTTC	CASANTDGQKGEQFF
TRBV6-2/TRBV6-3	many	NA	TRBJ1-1	TGTGCCACCACCCAGGGAACTGAAGCTTTCTTT	CATTQGTEAFF
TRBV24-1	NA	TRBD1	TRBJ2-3	TGTGCCACCAGTGACTTCGACAGGGACGGCACAGATACGCAGTATTTT	CATSDFDRDGTDTQYF
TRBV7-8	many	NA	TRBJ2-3	TGTGCCAGCAGCTGGGGTAGGACAGATACGCAGTATTTT	CASSWGRTDTQYF
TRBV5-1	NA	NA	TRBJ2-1	TGCGCCAGCAGCCAGAAAGGTGCCAGTGGCTCGGTTGAGCAGTTCTTC	CASSQKGASGSVEQFF
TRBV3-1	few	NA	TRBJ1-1	TGTGCCAGCAGCGACCCGCCGCGGACGGCATCAGGGTACTTTGAAGCTTTCTTT	CASSDPPRTASGYFEAFF
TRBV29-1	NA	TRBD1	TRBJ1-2	TGCAGCGTTGAAGACTGGAAGACAGGGGCCTATGGCTACACCTTC	CSVEDWKTGAYGYTF
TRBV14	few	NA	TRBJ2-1	TGTGCCAGCAGTCCCCGGCGGCACAATGAGCAGTTCTTC	CASSPRRHNEQFF
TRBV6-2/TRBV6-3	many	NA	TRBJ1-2	TGTGCCAGCAGCGACGGGCAGAGGAACTATGGCTACACCTTC	CASSDGQRNYGYTF
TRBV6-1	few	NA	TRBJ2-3	TGTGCCAGCAGGCGCCAGGTTGTGAGAAGCACAGATACGCAGTATTTT	CASRRQVVRSTDTQYF
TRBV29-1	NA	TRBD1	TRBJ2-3	TGCAGCGTTCACAGGGGGCGGGCAGATACGCAGTATTTT	CSVHRGRADTQYF
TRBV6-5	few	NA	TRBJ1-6	TGTGCCAGCAGTTACAGGTTTGAGGGTGAAAGGTCCTATAATTCACCCCTCCACTTT	CASSYRFEGERSYNSPLHF
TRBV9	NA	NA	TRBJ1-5	TGTGCCAGCAGCGCCGGGACAATGAGCAATCAGCCCCAGCATTTT	CASSAGTMSNQPQHF
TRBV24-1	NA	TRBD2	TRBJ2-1	TGTGCCACCAGTGATGGATCCTCTAGCGGAGAGCAGTTCTTC	CATSDGSSSGEQFF
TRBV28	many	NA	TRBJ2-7	TGTGCCAGCAGTGTCGGGGTGTACGAGCAGTACTTC	CASSVGVYEQYF
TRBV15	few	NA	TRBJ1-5	TGTGCCACCAGCAGAGACAAACAGGGGCCCCAGCATTTT	CATSRDKQGPQHF
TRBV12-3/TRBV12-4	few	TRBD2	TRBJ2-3	TGTGCCAGCAAGCGGGGACTAGCGGGCGTCACAGATACGCAGTATTTT	CASKRGLAGVTDTQYF
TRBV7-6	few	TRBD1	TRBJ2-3	TGTGCCAGCAGCTTAGGACAGGGGGCGTTCGGCACAGATACGCAGTATTTT	CASSLGQGAFGTDTQYF
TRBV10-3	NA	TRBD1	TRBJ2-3	TGTGCCATCAATGGAGCTTACGGGACAGGGGGCGAAGGTACGCAGTATTTT	CAINGAYGTGGEGTQYF
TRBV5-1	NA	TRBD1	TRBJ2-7	TGCGCCAGCAGCTCGGGACAGGTGGCCTACGAGCAGTACTTC	CASSSGQVAYEQYF
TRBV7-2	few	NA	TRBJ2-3	TGTGCCAGCAGCTTAACCTCTTACGCAGGCACAGATACGCAGTATTTT	CASSLTSYAGTDTQYF
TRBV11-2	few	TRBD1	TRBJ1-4	TGTGCCAGCAGCTTAGGGACAGGGCTTACTGAAAAACTGTTTTTT	CASSLGTGLTEKLFF
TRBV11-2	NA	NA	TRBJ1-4	TGTGCCAGCAGCCCCGGGGCTGGGGAAAAACTGTTTTTT	CASSPGAGEKLFF
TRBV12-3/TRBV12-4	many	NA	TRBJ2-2	TGTGCCAGCTCACCAGGACTGAACACCGGGGAGCTGTTTTTT	CASSPGLNTGELFF
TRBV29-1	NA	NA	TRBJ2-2	TGCAGCGTTGCAGGGATGGGCGGGGAGCTGTTTTTT	CSVAGMGGELFF